The 21 T cell receptor beta chains given below trace back to one sample, sequenced in a study of human T cells and chemical hapten exposure. Time point: pre-sensitization, week 0. Treatment meaning: therapeutic diphenylcyclopropenone sensitization with weekly scalp DPC. One entry per CDR3 protein results from TCRdb running MiXCR on the RACE reads. Seen here are around 380,000 distinct CDR3 sequences, around 5.5% observed once, and the top ten hold about 7.7%. Sequences were derived from whole blood, sampled in connection with sensitization to the hapten diphenylcyclopropenone (DPC). The source is a woman aged 18 to 35 with alopecia areata. Some clones in this sample may be carry-over from other donors' samples.

V usage is TRBV20-1 and J usage is TRBJ2-3; D not resolved. Germline V gene sequence: CDR1 DFQATT, CDR2 SNEGSKA (reference sequence). The CDR3 runs to 12 residues. Deletions cut 1 base from V and 6 bases from J, with 8 bases between. CDR3 sequence (DNA): TGCAGTGCTAGAGCCGTGCGGGATACGCAGTATTTT. Its translation is CSARAVRDTQYF.

This clonotype was seen only a few times. The chain links TRBV6-1 to TRBJ2-7; TRBD1 is a possible D gene (6 bases). The CDR3 runs 14 residues. The V and J ends lost 2 bases and 1 base respectively, with 9 bases between them. Germline CDR1 and CDR2: MNHNS and SASEGT. CDR3: CASSERQESYEQYF. DNA for the CDR3: TGTGCCAGCAGTGAACGACAGGAGTCCTACGAGCAGTACTTC.

This clonotype came up many times. The chain has TRBV6-1 and TRBJ2-3; TRBD1 aligns across 9 bases. The CDR3 extends over 15 amino acids. V trimming: 6 bases; J trimming: 0 bases; junction bases outside the gene matches: 4. From germline, CDR1 is MNHNS and CDR2 SASEGT. The CDR3 spells CASRGTGPSTDTQYF. As DNA, the CDR3 is TGTGCCAGCAGGGGGACAGGGCCTAGCACAGATACGCAGTATTTT.

This clonotype was counted at least ten times. The V and J genes are TRBV5-6 and TRBJ2-3; D call uncertain. The germline CDR1 and CDR2 sequences are SGHDT and YYEEEE. The CDR3 loop spans 11 amino acids. The V end was cut by 5 bases, the J end by 2 bases, with 3 bases between. This CDR3 reads CASRHTDTQYF. The CDR3, as DNA: TGTGCCAGCAGGCACACAGATACGCAGTATTTT.

This clonotype was seen only a few times. The chain combines TRBV20-1 with TRBJ2-5, with D uncertain. The CDR3 has 12 residues. Trimming removed 7 bases at V and 2 bases at J, with 11 bases between. CDR1 is DFQATT and CDR2 is SNEGSKA in the germline V gene (reference sequence). The CDR3 is CSGTQNQETQYF. In nucleotides, the CDR3 is TGCAGTGGCACACAGAATCAAGAGACCCAGTACTTC.

This clonotype was observed a few times. The chain employs TRBV4-3 and TRBJ1-3; a weak D match, TRBD1 (5 bases). The V gene lost 0 bases and the J gene lost 0 bases, with 9 bases spanning the gap. From germline, CDR1 is LGHNA and CDR2 YSLEER. The CDR3 sequence is 16 residues long. CDR3 protein: CASSQDQGTSGNTIYF. CDR3 sequence (DNA): TGCGCCAGCAGCCAAGATCAGGGTACCTCTGGAAACACCATATATTTT.

This chain joins TRBV12-5 and TRBJ1-5; no clear D. The germline V and J ends were trimmed by 6 bases and 7 bases, with 19 bases remaining between them. This CDR3 contains 15 residues. The V gene's germline CDR1 is LGHNT and CDR2 FRNRAP. This chain's CDR3 is CASGPDGGRLQPQHF. The CDR3 DNA follows: TGTGCTAGTGGCCCCGACGGAGGGCGCTTACAGCCCCAGCATTTT.

This chain joins TRBV18 and TRBJ1-1; perhaps TRBD1 as D (6 bases). This CDR3 is 15 amino acids long. The germline gives CDR1 KGHSH, CDR2 LQKENI. The V end lost 4 bases, the J end lost 3 bases, and 15 bases lay between the germline ends. For the CDR3, the DNA is TGTGCCAGCTCACTTTTACAGGGATTTGACACTGAAGCTTTCTTT. It encodes CASSLLQGFDTEAFF.

There are a few counts of this clonotype. This chain uses TRBV5-5 with TRBJ2-7; D gene uncertain. Trimming removed 4 bases at V and 3 bases at J, with 17 bases between. The CDR3 has 15 amino acids. CDR1 is SGHKS, CDR2 YYEKEE, per germline (reference sequence). Here the CDR3 reads CASSPGSSLSYEQYF. CDR3 coding DNA: TGTGCCAGCAGCCCAGGCAGCTCTTTAAGCTACGAGCAGTACTTC. Based on the CDR3 plus reference TRBV5-5 and TRBJ2-7, the full variable domain is DAGVTQSPTHLIKTRGQQVTLRCSPISGHKSVSWYQQVLGQGPQFIFQYYEKEERGRGNFPDRFSARQFPNYSSELNVNALLLGDSALYLCASSPGSSLSYEQYFGPGTRLTVT.

This clonotype came up a few times. This rearrangement joins TRBV7-9 to TRBJ2-1, with D hard to call. V lost 4 bases, J lost 1 base, and 5 bases lay in between. The CDR3 is 13 residues long. The germline V gene has CDR1 SEHNR and CDR2 FQNEAQ (reference sequence). CDR3 DNA: TGTGCCAGCAGCTCCGAGTCCTACAATGAGCAGTTCTTC. The encoded protein is CASSSESYNEQFF.

The J gene is TRBJ2-6, the V gene TRBV6-1; D uncertain. This CDR3 contains 15 residues. Trimming removed 8 bases at V and 4 bases at J, with 15 bases between. Germline V CDR1 and CDR2: MNHNS, SASEGT. The CDR3 bases are TGTGCCAGCGCCCGTCTCCAAACGGGGGCCAACGTCCTGACTTTC. It codes for CASARLQTGANVLTF.

This clonotype was seen ten or more times. The chain combines TRBV29-1 with TRBJ1-2, with D possibly being TRBD1 (5 bases). Germline V gene sequence: CDR1 SQVTM, CDR2 ANQGSEA. Trimming took 4 bases from V and 3 from J, leaving 18 bases between them. This CDR3 comprises 15 residues. CDR3 bases: TGCAGCGTTGTTGGGGGTTTGGTACGAGACTATGGCTACACCTTC. Encoded protein: CSVVGGLVRDYGYTF. Full variable domain (missing parts from reference TRBV29-1 and TRBJ1-2): SAVISQKPSRDICQRGTSLTIQCQVDSQVTMMFWYRQQPGQSLTLIATANQGSEATYESGFVIDKFPISRPNLTFSTLTVSNMSPEDSSIYLCSVVGGLVRDYGYTFGSGTRLTVV.

This clonotype was seen many times. This chain connects TRBV28 to TRBJ1-4; TRBD1 might be the D (6 bases). Germline V gene lookup returns CDR1 MDHEN and CDR2 SYDVKM. V lost 2 bases and J 8 bases, leaving 12 bases between the germline ends. This CDR3 comprises 14 residues. The CDR3 loop is CASSLEMGAEKLFF. The CDR3 DNA is TGTGCCAGCAGTTTAGAGATGGGGGCGGAAAAACTGTTTTTT.

The chain carries TRBV5-4 and TRBJ1-2; no firm D call. The CDR3 is 14 residues long. V shed 0 bases and J shed 0 bases, with 6 bases lying between them. Germline V gene sequence: CDR1 SGHNT, CDR2 YYREEE (reference sequence). The CDR3 coding sequence is TGTGCCAGCAGCTTGGACACAACTAACTATGGCTACACCTTC. Translated: CASSLDTTNYGYTF.

This clonotype was picked up a small number of times. The chain couples TRBV29-1 to TRBJ2-2, with TRBD1 identical over 11 bases. This CDR3 is 14 amino acids long. Trimming removed 4 bases from V and 4 bases from J; junction bases left unmatched: 2. The germline gives CDR1 SQVTM, CDR2 ANQGSEA. The CDR3 region has the DNA TGCAGCGTTGGGGACAGGGGGATCACCGGGGAGCTGTTTTTT. Protein: CSVGDRGITGELFF.

This clonotype was detected ten times or more. The rearrangement links TRBV7-8 to TRBJ2-3; 8 bases align to TRBD2. The CDR3 sequence is 15 residues long. Unmatched junction bases numbered 11, after V lost 10 bases and J lost 2 bases. Per the germline V gene, CDR1 is SGHVS and CDR2 is FQNEAQ. The CDR3 DNA reads as TGTGCCATCCGTCTATATAGCGGGGACACAGATACGCAGTATTTT. Amino acid sequence: CAIRLYSGDTDTQYF.

This clonotype was observed a few times. The rearrangement joins TRBV28 to TRBJ1-2, with no clear D. V lost 5 bases to trimming and J lost 10 bases, with 20 bases between them. The CDR3 has 14 residues. The germline CDR1 and CDR2 sequences are MDHEN and SYDVKM. The CDR3 bases are TGTGCCAGCAGTGTACTGAATCCCCCCGGAGACTACACCTTC. It is translated as CASSVLNPPGDYTF.

This clonotype was detected many times. V is TRBV12-3 or TRBV12-4 and J is TRBJ2-7; either TRBD1 or TRBD2 may fit D (7 bases each). V lost 6 bases, J lost 7 bases, and 16 bases lay in between. This CDR3 has 13 amino acids. CDR3 nucleotides: TGTGCCAGCAGACTAGGGACAGCGGGGGAGCAGTACTTC. It encodes CASRLGTAGEQYF.

There are many counts of this clonotype. The V call is TRBV7-9, the J call TRBJ2-3; 10 bases are a match to TRBD2. This CDR3 region has 16 residues. Losses at the gene ends were 5 bases for V and 4 bases for J; bases not matched to a gene: 9. Germline V gene lookup returns CDR1 SEHNR and CDR2 FQNEAQ (reference sequence). The CDR3 protein is CASSPLQRGGADTQYF. The CDR3 DNA reads as TGTGCCAGCAGCCCACTTCAGCGGGGGGGCGCAGATACGCAGTATTTT.

The chain recombines TRBV11-1 with TRBJ2-6, with unresolved D. Germline V lookup: CDR1 SGHAT, CDR2 FQDESV (reference sequence). The V gene lost 2 bases and the J gene lost 0 bases, with 8 bases spanning the gap. The CDR3 totals 16 residues. CDR3 loop: CASSLTFSSGANVLTF. CDR3 bases: TGTGCCAGCAGCTTAACATTCAGCTCTGGGGCCAACGTCCTGACTTTC. Combining the CDR3 with reference TRBV11-1 and TRBJ2-6 gives the whole variable domain EAEVAQSPRYKITEKSQAVAFWCDPISGHATLYWYRQILGQGPELLVQFQDESVVDDSQLPKDRFSAERLKGVDSTLKIQPAELGDSAMYLCASSLTFSSGANVLTFGAGSRLTVL.

In this sample, this clonotype turned up many times. The DNA for the CDR3 is TGCAGTGCTACTAAAAGCGCAGGAGATCAGCCCCAGCATTTT. It yields the protein CSATKSAGDQPQHF. V is TRBV20-1 and J is TRBJ1-5; D gene unclear. The CDR3 length is 14 residues. The germline CDR1 and CDR2 sequences are DFQATT and SNEGSKA (reference sequence). V lost 4 bases and J 5 bases, leaving 15 bases between the germline ends.